The clone carrying this T cell receptor (beta chain) has just one count. Antigen: not known. This sample is drawn from a study of cytomegalovirus exposure and HLA in healthy donors. Donors were drawn from the approximately 120-subject validation cohort, separate from the roughly 610-subject first cohort. Assay: immunoSEQ multiplex PCR; the TCRdb copy retains only in-frame clones and omits some. The sample lists around 170,000 clones; 85% were seen once. General observations from the study: Despite most TCR sequences being rare, some public TCRs occurred in many donors.

The sample was PBMCs. This TCR was recovered from a young man in good health and CMV-seropositive.

The CDR3 region is CASSSTEMNTEAFF. The CDR3 DNA follows: TGTGCCAGCAGCTCCACAGAAATGAACACTGAAGCTTTCTTT. The rearrangement links TRBV7-9 to TRBJ1-1; D is ambiguous. The V gene lost 4 bases and the J gene lost 0 bases, with 9 bases spanning the gap. The CDR3 runs 14 residues. The V gene's germline CDR1 is SEHNR and CDR2 FQNEAQ (reference sequence).